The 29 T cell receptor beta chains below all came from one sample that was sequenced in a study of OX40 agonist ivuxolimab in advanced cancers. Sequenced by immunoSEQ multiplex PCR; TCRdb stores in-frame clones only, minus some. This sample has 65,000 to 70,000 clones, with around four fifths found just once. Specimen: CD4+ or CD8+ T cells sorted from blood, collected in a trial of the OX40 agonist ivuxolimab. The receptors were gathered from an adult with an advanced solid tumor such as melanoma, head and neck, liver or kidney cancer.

Written as DNA, the CDR3 is TGCGCCAGCAGCTTGGGGGACAGGGGCGAAAAACTGTTTTTT. Amino acids: CASSLGDRGEKLFF. The chain employs TRBV5-1 and TRBJ1-4; 10 nucleotides align to TRBD1. The CDR3 has 14 residues. Germline assignment: CDR1 SGHRS and CDR2 YFSETQ. The junction had 1 base not matched to a gene; V was cut back by 0 bases and J by 8 bases.

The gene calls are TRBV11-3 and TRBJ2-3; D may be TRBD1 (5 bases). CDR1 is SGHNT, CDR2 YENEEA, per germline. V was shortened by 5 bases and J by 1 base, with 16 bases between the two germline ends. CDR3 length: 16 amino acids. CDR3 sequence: CASSLQGLFGTDTQYF. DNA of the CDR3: TGTGCCAGCAGCCTCCAGGGTCTGTTTGGCACAGATACGCAGTATTTT.

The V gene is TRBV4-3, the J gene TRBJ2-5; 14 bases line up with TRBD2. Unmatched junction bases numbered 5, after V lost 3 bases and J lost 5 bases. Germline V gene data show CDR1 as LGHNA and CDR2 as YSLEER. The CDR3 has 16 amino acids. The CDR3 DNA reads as TGCGCCAGCAGCCAGGGGACTAGCGGGAGCGGGGAGACCCAGTACTTC. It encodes CASSQGTSGSGETQYF.

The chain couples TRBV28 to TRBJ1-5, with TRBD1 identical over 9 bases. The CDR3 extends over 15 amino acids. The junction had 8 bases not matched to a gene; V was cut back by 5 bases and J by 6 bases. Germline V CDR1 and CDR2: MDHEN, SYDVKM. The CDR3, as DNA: TGTGCCAGCAGTCGACGGGACAGGGTAATTCAGCCCCAGCATTTT. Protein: CASSRRDRVIQPQHF.

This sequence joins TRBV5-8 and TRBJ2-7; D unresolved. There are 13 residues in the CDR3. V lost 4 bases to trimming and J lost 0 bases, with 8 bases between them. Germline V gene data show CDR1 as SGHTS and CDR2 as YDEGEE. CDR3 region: CASSLRSSYEQYV. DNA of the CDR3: TGTGCCAGCAGCCTCAGGAGCTCCTACGAGCAGTACGTC.

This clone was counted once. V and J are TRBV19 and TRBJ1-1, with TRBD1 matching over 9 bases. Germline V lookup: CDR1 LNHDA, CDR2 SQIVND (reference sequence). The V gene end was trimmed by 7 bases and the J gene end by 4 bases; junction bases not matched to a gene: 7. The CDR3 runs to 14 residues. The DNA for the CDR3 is TGTGCCAGTATCAGGGACAGGGAGATCACTGAAGCTTTCTTT. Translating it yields CASIRDREITEAFF.

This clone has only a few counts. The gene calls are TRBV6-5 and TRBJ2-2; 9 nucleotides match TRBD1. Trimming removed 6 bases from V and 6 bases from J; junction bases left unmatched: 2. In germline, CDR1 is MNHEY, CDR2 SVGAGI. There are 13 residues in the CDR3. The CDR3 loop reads CASSWDRAGELFF. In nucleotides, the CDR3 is TGTGCCAGCAGCTGGGACAGGGCCGGGGAGCTGTTTTTT.

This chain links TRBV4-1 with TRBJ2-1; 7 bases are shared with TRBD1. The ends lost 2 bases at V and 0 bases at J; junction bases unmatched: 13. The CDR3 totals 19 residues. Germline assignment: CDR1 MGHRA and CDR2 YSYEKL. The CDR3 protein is CASSQPPLRQGVSYNEQFF. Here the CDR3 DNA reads TGCGCCAGCAGCCAACCCCCCCTAAGACAGGGTGTCTCCTACAATGAGCAGTTCTTC.

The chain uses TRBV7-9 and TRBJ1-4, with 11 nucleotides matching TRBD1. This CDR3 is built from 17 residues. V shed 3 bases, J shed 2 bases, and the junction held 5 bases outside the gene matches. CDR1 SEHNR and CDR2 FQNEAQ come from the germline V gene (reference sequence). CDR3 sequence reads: CASSLGTGGRTNEKLFF. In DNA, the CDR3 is TGTGCCAGCAGCTTGGGGACAGGGGGAAGGACTAATGAAAAACTGTTTTTT.

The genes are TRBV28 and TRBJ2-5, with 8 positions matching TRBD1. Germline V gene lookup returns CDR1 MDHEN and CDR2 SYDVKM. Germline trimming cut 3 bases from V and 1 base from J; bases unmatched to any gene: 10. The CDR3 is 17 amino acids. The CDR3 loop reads CASSLQGATYTQETQYF. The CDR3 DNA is TGTGCCAGCAGTTTGCAGGGGGCGACCTACACCCAAGAGACCCAGTACTTC.

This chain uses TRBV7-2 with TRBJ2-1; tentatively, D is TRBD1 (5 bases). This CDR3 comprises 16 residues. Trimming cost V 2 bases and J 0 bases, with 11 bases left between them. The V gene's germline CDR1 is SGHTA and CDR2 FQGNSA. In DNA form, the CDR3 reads TGTGCCAGCAGCTTATACGGAACAGGCTCCTACAATGAGCAGTTCTTC. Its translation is CASSLYGTGSYNEQFF. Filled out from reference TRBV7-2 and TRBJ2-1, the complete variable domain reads GAGVSQSPSNKVTEKGKDVELRCDPISGHTALYWYRQSLGQGLEFLIYFQGNSAPDKSGLPSDRFSAERTGGSVSTLTIQRTQQEDSAVYLCASSLYGTGSYNEQFFGPGTRLTVL.

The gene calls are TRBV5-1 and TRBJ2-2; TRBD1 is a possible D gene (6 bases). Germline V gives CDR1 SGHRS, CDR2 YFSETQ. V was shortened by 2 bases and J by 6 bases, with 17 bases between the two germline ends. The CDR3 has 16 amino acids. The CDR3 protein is CASSLTGPARAGELFF. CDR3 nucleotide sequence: TGCGCCAGCAGCTTAACAGGGCCCGCAAGGGCCGGGGAGCTGTTTTTT.

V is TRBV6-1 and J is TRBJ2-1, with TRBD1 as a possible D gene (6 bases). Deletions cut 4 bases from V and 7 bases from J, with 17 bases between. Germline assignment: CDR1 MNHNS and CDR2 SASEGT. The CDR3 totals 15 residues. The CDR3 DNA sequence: TGTGCCAGCAGTGTTTCGGACAGACTTTTGAATGAGCAGTTCTTC. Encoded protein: CASSVSDRLLNEQFF.

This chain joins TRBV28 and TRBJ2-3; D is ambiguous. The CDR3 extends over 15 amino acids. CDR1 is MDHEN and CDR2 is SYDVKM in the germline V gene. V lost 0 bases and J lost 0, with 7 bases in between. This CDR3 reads CASSLWGYSTDTQYF. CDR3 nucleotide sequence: TGTGCCAGCAGTTTATGGGGATATAGCACAGATACGCAGTATTTT.

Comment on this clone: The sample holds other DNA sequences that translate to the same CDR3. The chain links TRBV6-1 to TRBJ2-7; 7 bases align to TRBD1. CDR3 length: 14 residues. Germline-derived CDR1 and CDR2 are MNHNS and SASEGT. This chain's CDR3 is CASSGSQTRGEQYV. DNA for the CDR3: TGCGCCAGTTCAGGGTCCCAAACCAGGGGGGAGCAGTACGTC.

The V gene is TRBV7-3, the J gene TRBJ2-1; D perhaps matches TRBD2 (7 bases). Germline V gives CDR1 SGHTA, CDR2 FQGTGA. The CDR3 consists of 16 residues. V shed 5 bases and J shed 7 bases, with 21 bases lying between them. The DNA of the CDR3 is TGTGCCAGCAGCATCCCTAGCGAGGGGGGGAAAAATGAGCAGTTCTTC. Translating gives CASSIPSEGGKNEQFF.

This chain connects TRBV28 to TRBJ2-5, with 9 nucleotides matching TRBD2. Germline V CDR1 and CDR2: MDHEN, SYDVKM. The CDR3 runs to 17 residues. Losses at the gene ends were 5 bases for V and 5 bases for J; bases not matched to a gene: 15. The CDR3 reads CASSTPAAGGMEETQYF. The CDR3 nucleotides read TGTGCCAGCAGTACTCCCGCTGCGGGGGGGATGGAGGAGACCCAGTACTTC.

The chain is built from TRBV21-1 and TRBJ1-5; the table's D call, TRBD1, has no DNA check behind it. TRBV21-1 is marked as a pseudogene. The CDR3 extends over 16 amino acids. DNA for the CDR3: TGTGCCAGCAGCGGAGGGACAGCGGTTAGCAATCAGCCCCAGCATTTT. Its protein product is CASSGGTAVSNQPQHF.

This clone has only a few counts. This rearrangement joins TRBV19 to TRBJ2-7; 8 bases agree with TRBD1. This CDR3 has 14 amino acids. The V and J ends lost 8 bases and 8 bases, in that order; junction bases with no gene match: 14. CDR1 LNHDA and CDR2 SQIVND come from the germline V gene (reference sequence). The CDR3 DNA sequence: TGTGCCAGTCGAAGGACAGGGAGAACGGACAAGCAGTACTTC. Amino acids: CASRRTGRTDKQYF. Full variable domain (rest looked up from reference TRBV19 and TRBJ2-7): DGGITQSPKYLFRKEGQNVTLSCEQNLNHDAMYWYRQDPGQGLRLIYYSQIVNDFQKGDIAEGYSVSREKKESFPLTVTSAQKNPTAFYLCASRRTGRTDKQYFGPGTRLTVT.

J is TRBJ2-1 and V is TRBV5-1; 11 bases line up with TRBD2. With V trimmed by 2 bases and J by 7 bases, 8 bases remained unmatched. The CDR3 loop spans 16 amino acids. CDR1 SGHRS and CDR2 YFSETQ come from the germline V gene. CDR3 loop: CASSLRDSGGANEQFF. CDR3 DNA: TGCGCCAGCAGCTTACGAGATAGCGGGGGGGCAAATGAGCAGTTCTTC.

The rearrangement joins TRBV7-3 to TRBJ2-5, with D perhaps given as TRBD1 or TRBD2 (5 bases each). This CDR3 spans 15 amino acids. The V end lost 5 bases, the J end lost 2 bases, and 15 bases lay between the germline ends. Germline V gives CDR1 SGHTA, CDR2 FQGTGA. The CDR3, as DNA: TGTGCCAGCAGCCCGGGAAGGGGAAGTCAAGAGACCCAGTACTTC. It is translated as CASSPGRGSQETQYF.

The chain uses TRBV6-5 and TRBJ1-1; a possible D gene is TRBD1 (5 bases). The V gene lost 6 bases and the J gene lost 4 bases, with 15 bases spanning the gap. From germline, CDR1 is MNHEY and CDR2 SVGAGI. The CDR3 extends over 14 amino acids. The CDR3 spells CASRISGGGTEAFF. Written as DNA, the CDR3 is TGTGCCAGCAGGATTTCTGGGGGGGGCACTGAAGCTTTCTTT.

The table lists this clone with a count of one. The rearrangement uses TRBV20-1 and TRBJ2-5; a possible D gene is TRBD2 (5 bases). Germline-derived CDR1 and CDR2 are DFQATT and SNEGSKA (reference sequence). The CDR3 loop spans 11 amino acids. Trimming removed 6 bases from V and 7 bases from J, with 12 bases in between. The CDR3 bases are TGCAGTGCACTGGACGGAGGGACCCAGTACTTC. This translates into CSALDGGTQYF.

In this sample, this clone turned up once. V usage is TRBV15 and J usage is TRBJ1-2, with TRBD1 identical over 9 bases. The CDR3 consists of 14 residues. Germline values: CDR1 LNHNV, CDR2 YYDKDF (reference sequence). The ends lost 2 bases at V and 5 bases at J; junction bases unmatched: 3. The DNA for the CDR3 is TGTGCCACCAGCAGAAAGGGACAGGGTTATGGCTACACCTTC. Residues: CATSRKGQGYGYTF.

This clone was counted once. The CDR3 DNA is TGCGCCAGCAGCTTGGGGACAGGGGGCTATGATCAGCCCCAGCATTTT. Its translation: CASSLGTGGYDQPQHF. This chain connects TRBV5-1 to TRBJ1-5; 11 nucleotides line up with TRBD1. V gave up 0 bases and J gave up 5 bases; unmatched junction bases: 4. The CDR3 length is 16 residues. CDR1 and CDR2 from the germline V gene are SGHRS and YFSETQ. Full variable domain (rest looked up from reference TRBV5-1 and TRBJ1-5): KAGVTQTPRYLIKTRGQQVTLSCSPISGHRSVSWYQQTPGQGLQFLFEYFSETQRNKGNFPGRFSGRQFSNSRSEMNVSTLELGDSALYLCASSLGTGGYDQPQHFGDGTRLSIL.

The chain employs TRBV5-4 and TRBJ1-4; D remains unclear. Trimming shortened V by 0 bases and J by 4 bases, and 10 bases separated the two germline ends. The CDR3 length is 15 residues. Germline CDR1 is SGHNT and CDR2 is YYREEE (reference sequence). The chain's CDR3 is CASSLGGWNNEKLFF. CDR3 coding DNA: TGTGCCAGCAGCTTGGGAGGGTGGAATAATGAAAAACTGTTTTTT.

Here the CDR3 DNA reads TGTGCCAGCAGTACACCTCCGGGACAGGTGGCCTACGAGCAGTACTTC. This translates into CASSTPPGQVAYEQYF. V is TRBV28 and J is TRBJ2-7; 8 bases align to TRBD1. This CDR3 is 16 amino acids long. CDR1 MDHEN and CDR2 SYDVKM come from the germline V gene. V shed 5 bases and J 2 bases; nucleotides not matched to a gene: 11. The whole variable domain, filled in from reference TRBV28 and TRBJ2-7, reads DVKVTQSSRYLVKRTGEKVFLECVQDMDHENMFWYRQDPGLGLRLIYFSYDVKMKEKGDIPEGYSVSREKKERFSLILESASTNQTSMYLCASSTPPGQVAYEQYFGPGTRLTVT.

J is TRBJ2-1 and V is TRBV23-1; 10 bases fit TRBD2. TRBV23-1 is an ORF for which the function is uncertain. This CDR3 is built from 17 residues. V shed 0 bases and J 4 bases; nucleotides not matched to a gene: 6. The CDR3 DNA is TGCGCCAGCAGTCAATCGAGGCTAGCGGGGGTGTACAATGAGCAGTTCTTC. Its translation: CASSQSRLAGVYNEQFF.

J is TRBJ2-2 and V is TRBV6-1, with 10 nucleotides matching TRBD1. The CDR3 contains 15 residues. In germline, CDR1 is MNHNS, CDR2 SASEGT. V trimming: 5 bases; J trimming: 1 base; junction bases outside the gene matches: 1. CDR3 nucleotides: TGTGCCAGCAGTTGGGACAGGGGGAACACCGGGGAGCTGTTTTTT. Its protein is CASSWDRGNTGELFF.